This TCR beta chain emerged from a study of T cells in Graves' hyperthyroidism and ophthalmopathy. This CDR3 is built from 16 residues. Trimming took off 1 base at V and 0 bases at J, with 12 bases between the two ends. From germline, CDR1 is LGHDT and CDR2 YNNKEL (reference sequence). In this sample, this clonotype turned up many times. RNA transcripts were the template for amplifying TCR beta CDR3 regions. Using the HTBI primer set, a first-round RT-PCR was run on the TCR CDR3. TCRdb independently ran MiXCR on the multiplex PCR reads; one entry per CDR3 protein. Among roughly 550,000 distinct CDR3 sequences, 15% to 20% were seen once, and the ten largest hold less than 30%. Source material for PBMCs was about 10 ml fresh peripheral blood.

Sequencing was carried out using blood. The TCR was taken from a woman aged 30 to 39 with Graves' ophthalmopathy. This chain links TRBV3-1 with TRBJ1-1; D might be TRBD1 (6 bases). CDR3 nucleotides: TGTGCCAGCAGCCAAGGGGGGCCAGGGGTGAACACTGAAGCTTTCTTT. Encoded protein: CASSQGGPGVNTEAFF.